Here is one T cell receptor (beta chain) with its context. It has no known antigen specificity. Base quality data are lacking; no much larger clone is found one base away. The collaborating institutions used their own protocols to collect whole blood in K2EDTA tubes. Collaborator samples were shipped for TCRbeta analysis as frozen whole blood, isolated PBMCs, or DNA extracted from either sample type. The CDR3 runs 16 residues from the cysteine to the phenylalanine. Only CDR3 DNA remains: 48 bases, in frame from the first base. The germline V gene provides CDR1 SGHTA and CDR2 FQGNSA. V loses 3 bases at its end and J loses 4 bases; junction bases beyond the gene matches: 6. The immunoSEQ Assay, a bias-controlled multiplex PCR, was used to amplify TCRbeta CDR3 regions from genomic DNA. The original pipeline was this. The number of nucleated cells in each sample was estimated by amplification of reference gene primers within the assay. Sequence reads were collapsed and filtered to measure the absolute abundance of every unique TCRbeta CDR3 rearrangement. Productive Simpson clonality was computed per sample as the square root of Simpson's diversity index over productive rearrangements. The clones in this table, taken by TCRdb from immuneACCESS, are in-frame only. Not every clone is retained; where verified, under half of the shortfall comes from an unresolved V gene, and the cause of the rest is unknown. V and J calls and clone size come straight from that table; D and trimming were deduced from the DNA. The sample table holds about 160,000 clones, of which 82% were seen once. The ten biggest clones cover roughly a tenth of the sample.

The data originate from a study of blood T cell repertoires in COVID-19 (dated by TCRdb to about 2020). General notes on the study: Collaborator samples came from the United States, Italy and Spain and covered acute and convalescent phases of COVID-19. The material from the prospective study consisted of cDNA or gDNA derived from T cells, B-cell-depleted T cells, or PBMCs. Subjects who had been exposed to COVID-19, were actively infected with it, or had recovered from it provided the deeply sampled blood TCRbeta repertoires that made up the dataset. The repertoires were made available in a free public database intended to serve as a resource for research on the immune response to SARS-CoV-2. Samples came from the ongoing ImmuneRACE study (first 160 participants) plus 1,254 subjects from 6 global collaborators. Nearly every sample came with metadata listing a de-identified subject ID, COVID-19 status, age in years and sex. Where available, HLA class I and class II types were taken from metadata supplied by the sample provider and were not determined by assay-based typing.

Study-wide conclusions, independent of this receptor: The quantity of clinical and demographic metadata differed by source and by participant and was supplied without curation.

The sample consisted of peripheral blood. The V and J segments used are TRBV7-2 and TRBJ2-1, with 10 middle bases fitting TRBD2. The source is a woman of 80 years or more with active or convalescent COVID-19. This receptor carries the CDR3 CASSFAGTSVYNEQFF. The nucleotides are TGTGCCAGCAGCTTTGCCGGGACTAGCGTTTACAATGAGCAGTTCTTC.